Listed below are T cell receptor beta chains from one sample, sequenced in a study of blood T cell repertoires in COVID-19. The table came from immunoSEQ multiplex PCR; TCRdb's copy has only in-frame clones and leaves some out. The sample has about 140,000 clones; around four fifths are singletons. Sequenced sample: PBMCs or T cells enriched from blood (not recorded which). These receptor sequences come from a man between 65 and 80 years old who had been exposed to COVID-19. Each CDR3 is given with its conserved first and last residue. D genes are given only for firm matches.

d_call: -; cdr3_length: 13; j_call: TRBJ1-2; v_call: TRBV28; cdr3_nt: TGTGCCCTATGGGACAACTCTAACTATGGCTACACCTTC; cdr3_aa: CALWDNSNYGYTF
d_call: -; cdr3_length: 15; j_call: TRBJ2-4; v_call: TRBV10-1; cdr3_nt: TGCGCCAGCAGTCCTTTTGGGGGGTTCAAAAACATTCAGTACTTC; cdr3_aa: CASSPFGGFKNIQYF
d_call: -; cdr3_length: 14; j_call: TRBJ2-7; v_call: TRBV5-6; cdr3_nt: TGTGCCAGCAGCTTGGGGGGGCTGAGTGGCGAGCAGTACTTC; cdr3_aa: CASSLGGLSGEQYF
d_call: -; cdr3_length: 14; j_call: TRBJ1-5; v_call: TRBV3-1/TRBV3-2; cdr3_nt: TGTGCCAGCAGCCAAGATCTTGAGCATCAGCCCCAGCATTTT; cdr3_aa: CASSQDLEHQPQHF
d_call: -; cdr3_length: 12; j_call: TRBJ2-3; v_call: TRBV29-1; cdr3_nt: TGCAGCGTTGAGGGAGAGACCGATACGCAGTATTTT; cdr3_aa: CSVEGETDTQYF
d_call: -; cdr3_length: 15; j_call: TRBJ2-7; v_call: TRBV6-5; cdr3_nt: TGTGCCAGCAGTTACGGGACTGGTGGCGGCTACGAGCAGTACTTC; cdr3_aa: CASSYGTGGGYEQYF
d_call: TRBD2; cdr3_length: 15; j_call: TRBJ2-1; v_call: TRBV11-2; cdr3_nt: TGTGCCAGCAGCCCCCGGACTAGCGGTTACAATGAGCAGTTCTTC; cdr3_aa: CASSPRTSGYNEQFF
d_call: -; cdr3_length: 11; j_call: TRBJ2-1; v_call: TRBV19; cdr3_nt: TGTGCCAGTGGGGCTCACAATGAGCAGTTCTTC; cdr3_aa: CASGAHNEQFF
d_call: -; cdr3_length: 14; j_call: TRBJ2-3; v_call: TRBV21-1; cdr3_nt: TGTGCCAGCAAAGGACTAGCGGCCTTTTGTACGCAGTATTTT; cdr3_aa: CASKGLAAFCTQYF
d_call: -; cdr3_length: 15; j_call: TRBJ2-3; v_call: TRBV27; cdr3_nt: TGTGCCAGCAGTCTCCGTCAGGGGAGCGTGGATACGCAGTATTTT; cdr3_aa: CASSLRQGSVDTQYF
d_call: -; cdr3_length: 13; j_call: TRBJ2-3; v_call: TRBV30; cdr3_nt: TGTGCCTGGAGTGTCCATAGCACAGATACGCAGTATTTT; cdr3_aa: CAWSVHSTDTQYF
d_call: TRBD2; cdr3_length: 19; j_call: TRBJ2-1; v_call: TRBV18; cdr3_nt: TGTGCCAGCTCACCGCGGAGTAGCGGGGGGGCCGATTCCTACAATGAGCAGTTCTTC; cdr3_aa: CASSPRSSGGADSYNEQFF
d_call: TRBD1; cdr3_length: 17; j_call: TRBJ1-1; v_call: TRBV12-5; cdr3_nt: TGTGCTAGTGGTTTGGGTTTCGGGACAGGGGTTTTACCTGAAGCTTTCTTT; cdr3_aa: CASGLGFGTGVLPEAFF
d_call: -; cdr3_length: 16; j_call: TRBJ2-7; v_call: TRBV7-9; cdr3_nt: TGTGCCAGCACCTCTCCGGGTGGGGGCCCCCCTTACGAGCAGTACTTC; cdr3_aa: CASTSPGGGPPYEQYF
d_call: TRBD1; cdr3_length: 14; j_call: TRBJ1-1; v_call: TRBV9; cdr3_nt: TGTGCCAGCAGCGTAGGGGACAGATACACTGAAGCTTTCTTT; cdr3_aa: CASSVGDRYTEAFF